A selection of T cell receptor beta chains follows, all from one sample in a study of blood T cell repertoires in COVID-19. The repertoire was sequenced with immunoSEQ multiplex PCR; TCRdb's copy has only in-frame clones and lacks some. The table records roughly 120,000 clones, approximately 87% of them present only once. The sample comprised peripheral blood. The receptors were sampled from a woman aged 50 to 65 with acute or convalescent COVID-19. Both conserved end residues are part of each CDR3. The D gene is left open where the match is weak. The size of a clone is reported for some rows only, either as once, few or many, or as a class for expanded clones.

CDR3aa: CASSLRAGGYNEQFF
CDR3nt: TGTGCCAGCAGCTTAAGAGCAGGGGGCTACAATGAGCAGTTCTTC
abundance: NA
v_gene: TRBV11-3
j_gene: TRBJ2-1
d_gene: TRBD1

CDR3aa: CASSSGQGIYGYTF
CDR3nt: TGTGCCAGCAGCTCCGGACAGGGGATCTATGGCTACACCTTC
abundance: NA
v_gene: TRBV11-2
j_gene: TRBJ1-2
d_gene: TRBD1

CDR3aa: CASGKNSNQPQHF
CDR3nt: TGTGCCAGCGGCAAAAATAGCAATCAGCCCCAGCATTTT
abundance: once
v_gene: TRBV2
j_gene: TRBJ1-5
d_gene: NA

CDR3aa: CASSSPRGRGNTEAFF
CDR3nt: TGTGCCAGCAGCTCCCCCCGGGGCAGGGGCAACACTGAAGCTTTCTTT
abundance: NA
v_gene: TRBV11-2
j_gene: TRBJ1-1
d_gene: NA

CDR3aa: CASRADRNQLYGYTF
CDR3nt: TGTGCCAGCAGGGCGGACAGGAATCAACTCTATGGCTACACCTTC
abundance: NA
v_gene: TRBV2
j_gene: TRBJ1-2
d_gene: TRBD1

CDR3aa: CASSLGGTGGSGEQYF
CDR3nt: TGTGCCAGCAGCTTAGGGGGGACAGGGGGTTCGGGTGAGCAGTACTTC
abundance: NA
v_gene: TRBV7-2
j_gene: TRBJ2-7
d_gene: TRBD1

CDR3aa: CAWSAGYLDGYTF
CDR3nt: TGTGCCTGGAGTGCAGGGTATCTCGATGGCTACACCTTC
abundance: NA
v_gene: TRBV30
j_gene: TRBJ1-2
d_gene: NA

CDR3aa: CASSVGSGHGELFF
CDR3nt: TGTGCCAGCAGCGTAGGAAGCGGCCACGGGGAGCTGTTTTTT
abundance: NA
v_gene: TRBV9
j_gene: TRBJ2-2
d_gene: NA

CDR3aa: CASSRGGREKLFF
CDR3nt: TGTGCCAGCAGCCGGGGGGGGCGTGAAAAACTGTTTTTT
abundance: few
v_gene: TRBV28
j_gene: TRBJ1-4
d_gene: NA

CDR3aa: CASSLTTGPYEQYF
CDR3nt: TGTGCCAGCAGTTTAACGACAGGTCCCTACGAGCAGTACTTC
abundance: NA
v_gene: TRBV27
j_gene: TRBJ2-7
d_gene: NA

CDR3aa: CASSVGGVGPGYGYTF
CDR3nt: TGTGCCAGCAGCGTCGGAGGGGTTGGCCCTGGCTATGGCTACACCTTC
abundance: once
v_gene: TRBV9
j_gene: TRBJ1-2
d_gene: NA

CDR3aa: CASRLPSGNTEAFF
CDR3nt: TGTGCCAGCAGACTACCTTCCGGGAACACTGAAGCTTTCTTT
abundance: NA
v_gene: TRBV11-2
j_gene: TRBJ1-1
d_gene: NA

CDR3aa: CASGLALTGDPNTEAFF
CDR3nt: TGTGCTAGTGGTTTGGCACTGACAGGGGACCCGAACACTGAAGCTTTCTTT
abundance: NA
v_gene: TRBV12-5
j_gene: TRBJ1-1
d_gene: TRBD1

CDR3aa: CASSYARATEAFF
CDR3nt: TGTGCCAGCAGTTATGCGAGAGCTACTGAAGCTTTCTTT
abundance: NA
v_gene: TRBV6-5
j_gene: TRBJ1-1
d_gene: NA

CDR3aa: CASKTGMNTEAFF
CDR3nt: TGTGCCAGCAAGACAGGGATGAACACTGAAGCTTTCTTT
abundance: once
v_gene: TRBV28
j_gene: TRBJ1-1
d_gene: TRBD1

CDR3aa: CASSSGGGASKGYTF
CDR3nt: TGCGCCAGCAGCTCGGGCGGGGGGGCCTCTAAAGGCTACACCTTC
abundance: NA
v_gene: TRBV5-1
j_gene: TRBJ1-2
d_gene: NA

CDR3aa: CASSRLEFNTEAFF
CDR3nt: TGTGCCAGTAGTAGGCTAGAATTTAACACTGAAGCTTTCTTT
abundance: NA
v_gene: TRBV19
j_gene: TRBJ1-1
d_gene: NA

CDR3aa: CAWTWGGQQYF
CDR3nt: TGTGCCTGGACCTGGGGAGGACAGCAGTACTTC
abundance: NA
v_gene: TRBV30
j_gene: TRBJ2-7
d_gene: NA

CDR3aa: CASSDLPGVSTDTQYF
CDR3nt: TGTGCCAGCAGTGATCTCCCCGGGGTTAGCACAGATACGCAGTATTTT
abundance: once
v_gene: TRBV25-1
j_gene: TRBJ2-3
d_gene: NA

CDR3aa: CASSPGQVVGYNEQFF
CDR3nt: TGTGCCAGCAGCCCGGGACAGGTCGTAGGATACAATGAGCAGTTCTTC
abundance: NA
v_gene: TRBV7-6
j_gene: TRBJ2-1
d_gene: TRBD1

CDR3aa: CASSSLRPGRLNSPLHF
CDR3nt: TGTGCCAGCAGCTCGCTTCGGCCGGGTAGGTTGAATTCACCCCTCCACTTT
abundance: NA
v_gene: TRBV11-2
j_gene: TRBJ1-6
d_gene: NA

CDR3aa: CASSLALGNEQFF
CDR3nt: TGTGCCAGCAGCTTAGCTCTCGGGAATGAGCAGTTCTTC
abundance: once
v_gene: TRBV13
j_gene: TRBJ2-1
d_gene: NA

CDR3aa: CASSIQTENTEAFF
CDR3nt: TGTGCCAGCAGCATTCAGACAGAGAACACTGAAGCTTTCTTT
abundance: NA
v_gene: TRBV21-1
j_gene: TRBJ1-1
d_gene: NA

CDR3aa: CASGLNLGAGSPLHF
CDR3nt: TGTGCTAGTGGTTTGAATCTGGGGGCAGGGTCACCCCTCCACTTT
abundance: NA
v_gene: TRBV12-5
j_gene: TRBJ1-6
d_gene: NA

CDR3aa: CASSVEETDRDGYTF
CDR3nt: TGTGCCAGCAGCGTAGAGGAGACGGACAGGGATGGCTACACCTTC
abundance: once
v_gene: TRBV9
j_gene: TRBJ1-2
d_gene: TRBD1

CDR3aa: CASSPGGGSTDTQYF
CDR3nt: TGTGCCAGCAGCCCTGGCGGGGGGTCCACAGATACGCAGTATTTT
abundance: NA
v_gene: TRBV6-4
j_gene: TRBJ2-3
d_gene: TRBD2

CDR3aa: CASSSGPSGEAFF
CDR3nt: TGCGCCAGCAGCTCAGGCCCCTCGGGGGAAGCTTTCTTT
abundance: NA
v_gene: TRBV5-1
j_gene: TRBJ1-1
d_gene: NA

CDR3aa: CASSQDRAGTSTDTQYF
CDR3nt: TGTGCCAGCAGCCAAGATAGGGCGGGTACTAGCACAGATACGCAGTATTTT
abundance: NA
v_gene: TRBV3-1/TRBV3-2
j_gene: TRBJ2-3
d_gene: NA

CDR3aa: CAWRNRNTEAFF
CDR3nt: TGTGCCTGGAGAAATAGGAACACTGAAGCTTTCTTT
abundance: NA
v_gene: TRBV30
j_gene: TRBJ1-1
d_gene: NA

CDR3aa: CAWTGHVNSPLHF
CDR3nt: TGTGCCTGGACGGGACATGTAAATTCACCCCTCCACTTT
abundance: NA
v_gene: TRBV30
j_gene: TRBJ1-6
d_gene: NA

CDR3aa: CASSLHGQGLYEQYF
CDR3nt: TGTGCCAGCAGCCTACATGGCCAGGGCCTATACGAGCAGTACTTC
abundance: NA
v_gene: TRBV2
j_gene: TRBJ2-7
d_gene: NA

CDR3aa: CASSYGQGDTGELFF
CDR3nt: TGTGCCAGCAGTTACGGGCAGGGTGACACCGGGGAGCTGTTTTTT
abundance: NA
v_gene: TRBV6-6
j_gene: TRBJ2-2
d_gene: NA

CDR3aa: CASSPKDSLAKNIQYF
CDR3nt: TGTGCCAGCTCACCAAAGGACAGTTTAGCCAAAAACATTCAGTACTTC
abundance: NA
v_gene: TRBV18
j_gene: TRBJ2-4
d_gene: NA

CDR3aa: CASSQDNNGGYTF
CDR3nt: TGTGCCAGCAGCCAAGACAACAATGGTGGCTACACCTTC
abundance: NA
v_gene: TRBV3-1/TRBV3-2
j_gene: TRBJ1-2
d_gene: NA

CDR3aa: CASSLRTGLEQYF
CDR3nt: TGTGCCAGCAGCCTAAGGACAGGGTTAGAGCAGTACTTC
abundance: NA
v_gene: TRBV6-4
j_gene: TRBJ2-7
d_gene: TRBD1

CDR3aa: CAWSGTIGEQYF
CDR3nt: TGTGCCTGGAGTGGGACTATCGGCGAGCAGTACTTC
abundance: once
v_gene: TRBV30
j_gene: TRBJ2-7
d_gene: NA

CDR3aa: CASSLGGRYQETQYF
CDR3nt: TGTGCCAGCAGCTTAGGGGGGCGGTACCAAGAGACCCAGTACTTC
abundance: NA
v_gene: TRBV11-3
j_gene: TRBJ2-5
d_gene: NA

CDR3aa: CATSRPPGAYGYTF
CDR3nt: TGTGCCACCAGCAGACCCCCTGGGGCTTATGGCTACACCTTC
abundance: NA
v_gene: TRBV15
j_gene: TRBJ1-2
d_gene: NA

CDR3aa: CASSQVAGGQYEQYF
CDR3nt: TGTGCCAGCAGCCAAGTAGCGGGGGGGCAGTACGAGCAGTACTTC
abundance: NA
v_gene: TRBV4-2
j_gene: TRBJ2-7
d_gene: TRBD2

CDR3aa: CASSWGENTIYF
CDR3nt: TGTGCCAGCAGCTGGGGGGAAAACACCATATATTTT
abundance: NA
v_gene: TRBV6-5
j_gene: TRBJ1-3
d_gene: NA

CDR3aa: CAWRRRGMNTEAFF
CDR3nt: TGTGCCTGGAGGAGAAGGGGCATGAACACTGAAGCTTTCTTT
abundance: NA
v_gene: TRBV30
j_gene: TRBJ1-1
d_gene: NA

CDR3aa: CASSLGGTGGIGEQYF
CDR3nt: TGTGCCAGCAGCTTAGGGGGGACAGGGGGCATCGGCGAGCAGTACTTC
abundance: NA
v_gene: TRBV7-6
j_gene: TRBJ2-7
d_gene: TRBD1

CDR3aa: CSATTRGNTEAFF
CDR3nt: TGCAGCGCGACAACCCGGGGGAACACTGAAGCTTTCTTT
abundance: NA
v_gene: TRBV29-1
j_gene: TRBJ1-1
d_gene: NA

CDR3aa: CASSPAGTSGGAANEQYF
CDR3nt: TGCGCCAGCAGCCCCGCCGGGACTAGCGGGGGGGCCGCCAACGAGCAGTACTTC
abundance: NA
v_gene: TRBV5-1
j_gene: TRBJ2-7
d_gene: TRBD2

CDR3aa: CASVPSRPGNSPLHF
CDR3nt: TGTGCCAGTGTCCCCTCGCGGCCTGGGAATTCACCCCTCCACTTT
abundance: few
v_gene: TRBV19
j_gene: TRBJ1-6
d_gene: NA

CDR3aa: CASARGTGQEKLFF
CDR3nt: TGCGCCAGCGCGCGGGGGACAGGGCAGGAAAAACTGTTTTTT
abundance: once
v_gene: TRBV5-1
j_gene: TRBJ1-4
d_gene: TRBD1

CDR3aa: CASSLAPPAIDEKLFF
CDR3nt: TGCGCCAGCAGCTTGGCCCCACCTGCCATAGATGAAAAACTGTTTTTT
abundance: NA
v_gene: TRBV5-1
j_gene: TRBJ1-4
d_gene: NA